This T cell receptor beta chain stems from a study of OX40 agonist ivuxolimab in advanced cancers. General observations from the study: Not determined was the antigen specificity of the expanded peripheral T cells.

This table comes from immunoSEQ multiplex PCR, and its TCRdb copy is limited to in-frame clones, with some not included. The profile shows about 67,000 clones, about 85% of them singletons. As regards this clone: What it binds is unknown.

CDR3 size: 13 residues. J gave up 0 bases and V 6 bases, and 1 base lay outside the gene matches. Germline V gives CDR1 GTSNPN, CDR2 SVGIG (reference sequence). Sequenced material: CD4+ or CD8+ T cells sorted from blood, taken in a trial of the OX40 agonist ivuxolimab. The chain couples TRBV30 to TRBJ2-1; 8 bases match TRBD2. This sequence was found in an adult with an advanced solid tumor such as melanoma, head and neck, liver or kidney cancer. The CDR3 nucleotides are TGTGCCTGTCGGGAGGGCTCCTACAATGAGCAGTTCTTC. Protein product: CACREGSYNEQFF.